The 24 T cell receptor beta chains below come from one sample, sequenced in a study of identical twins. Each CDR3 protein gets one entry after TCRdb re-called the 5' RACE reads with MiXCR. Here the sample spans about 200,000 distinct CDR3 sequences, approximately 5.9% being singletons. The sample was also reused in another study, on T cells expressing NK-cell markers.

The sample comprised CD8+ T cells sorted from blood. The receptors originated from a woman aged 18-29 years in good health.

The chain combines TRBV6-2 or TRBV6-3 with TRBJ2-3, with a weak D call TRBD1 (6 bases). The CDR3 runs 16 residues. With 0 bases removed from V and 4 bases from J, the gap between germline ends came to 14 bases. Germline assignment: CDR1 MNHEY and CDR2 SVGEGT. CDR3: CASSYSIDRTADTQYF. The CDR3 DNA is TGTGCCAGCAGTTACTCGATTGACAGGACAGCAGATACGCAGTATTTT.

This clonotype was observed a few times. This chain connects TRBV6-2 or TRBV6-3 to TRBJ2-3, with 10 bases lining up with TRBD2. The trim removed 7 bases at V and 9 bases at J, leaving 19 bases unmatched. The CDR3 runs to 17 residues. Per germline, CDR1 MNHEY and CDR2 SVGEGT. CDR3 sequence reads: CASTRMPASGRGGTQYF. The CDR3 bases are TGTGCCAGCACCCGAATGCCCGCTAGCGGGAGAGGAGGAACGCAGTATTTT.

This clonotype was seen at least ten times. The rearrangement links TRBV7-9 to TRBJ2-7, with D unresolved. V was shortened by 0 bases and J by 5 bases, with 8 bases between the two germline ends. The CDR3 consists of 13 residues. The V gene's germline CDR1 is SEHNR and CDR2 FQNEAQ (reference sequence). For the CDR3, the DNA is TGTGCCAGCAGCTTAGCAGGGTACGACGAGCAGTACTTC. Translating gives CASSLAGYDEQYF. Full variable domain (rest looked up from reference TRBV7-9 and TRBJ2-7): DTGVSQNPRHKITKRGQNVTFRCDPISEHNRLYWYRQTLGQGPEFLTYFQNEAQLEKSRLLSDRFSAERPKGSFSTLEIQRTEQGDSAMYLCASSLAGYDEQYFGPGTRLTVT.

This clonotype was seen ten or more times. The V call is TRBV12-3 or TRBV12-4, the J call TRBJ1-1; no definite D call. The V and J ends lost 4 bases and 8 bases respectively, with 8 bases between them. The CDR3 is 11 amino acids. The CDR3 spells CASSSLGEAFF. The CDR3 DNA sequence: TGTGCCAGCAGTTCCCTTGGAGAAGCTTTCTTT.

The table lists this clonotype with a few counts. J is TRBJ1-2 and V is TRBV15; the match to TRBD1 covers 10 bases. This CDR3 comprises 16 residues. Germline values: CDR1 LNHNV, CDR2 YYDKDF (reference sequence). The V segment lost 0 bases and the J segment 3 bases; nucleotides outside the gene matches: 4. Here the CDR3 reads CATSRDRTGGDYGYTF. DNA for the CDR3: TGTGCCACCAGCAGAGACCGGACAGGGGGGGACTATGGCTACACCTTC. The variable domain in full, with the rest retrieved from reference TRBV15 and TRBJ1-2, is DAMVIQNPRYQVTQFGKPVTLSCSQTLNHNVMYWYQQKSSQAPKLLFHYYDKDFNNEADTPDNFQSRRPNTSFCFLDIRSPGLGDTAMYLCATSRDRTGGDYGYTFGSGTRLTVV.

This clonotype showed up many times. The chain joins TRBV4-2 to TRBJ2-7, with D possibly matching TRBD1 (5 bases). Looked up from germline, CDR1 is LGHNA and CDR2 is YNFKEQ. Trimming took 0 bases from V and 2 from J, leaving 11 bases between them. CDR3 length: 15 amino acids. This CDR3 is CASSQEGAGAYEQYF. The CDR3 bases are TGTGCCAGCAGCCAAGAAGGGGCCGGAGCCTACGAGCAGTACTTC.

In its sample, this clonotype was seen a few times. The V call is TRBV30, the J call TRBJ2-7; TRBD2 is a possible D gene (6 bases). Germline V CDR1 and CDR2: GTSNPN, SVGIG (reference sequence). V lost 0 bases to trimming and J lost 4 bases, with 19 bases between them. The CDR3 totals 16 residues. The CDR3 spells CAWSVLRDSPRYEQYF. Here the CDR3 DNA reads TGTGCCTGGAGTGTACTAAGGGACTCCCCGCGATACGAGCAGTACTTC.

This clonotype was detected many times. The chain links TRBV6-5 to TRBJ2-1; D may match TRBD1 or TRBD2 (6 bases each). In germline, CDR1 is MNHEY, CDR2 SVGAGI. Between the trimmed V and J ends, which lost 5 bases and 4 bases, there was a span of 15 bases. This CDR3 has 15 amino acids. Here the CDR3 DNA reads TGTGCCAGCAGTCTCCTCGGGGGACATTACAATGAGCAGTTCTTC. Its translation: CASSLLGGHYNEQFF.

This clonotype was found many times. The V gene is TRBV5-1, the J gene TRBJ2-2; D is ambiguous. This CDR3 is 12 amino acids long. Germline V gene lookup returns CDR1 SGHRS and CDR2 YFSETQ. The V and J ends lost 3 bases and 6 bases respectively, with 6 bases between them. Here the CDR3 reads CASSSGAGELFF. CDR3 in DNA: TGCGCCAGCAGCTCAGGAGCCGGGGAGCTGTTTTTT.

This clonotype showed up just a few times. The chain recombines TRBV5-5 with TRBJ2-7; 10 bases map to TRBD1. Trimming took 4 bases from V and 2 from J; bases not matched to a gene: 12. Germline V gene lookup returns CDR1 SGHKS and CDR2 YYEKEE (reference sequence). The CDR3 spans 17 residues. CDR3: CASSNSRGQGRTYEQYF. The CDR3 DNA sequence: TGTGCCAGCAGCAACTCCCGGGGACAGGGGAGAACCTACGAGCAGTACTTC.

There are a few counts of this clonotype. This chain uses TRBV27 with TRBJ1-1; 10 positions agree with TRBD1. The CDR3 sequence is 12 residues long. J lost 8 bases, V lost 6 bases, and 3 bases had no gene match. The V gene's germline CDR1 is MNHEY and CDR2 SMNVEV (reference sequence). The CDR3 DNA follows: TGTGCCAGCAGGACAGGGGGCAGAGAAGCTTTCTTT. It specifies CASRTGGREAFF.

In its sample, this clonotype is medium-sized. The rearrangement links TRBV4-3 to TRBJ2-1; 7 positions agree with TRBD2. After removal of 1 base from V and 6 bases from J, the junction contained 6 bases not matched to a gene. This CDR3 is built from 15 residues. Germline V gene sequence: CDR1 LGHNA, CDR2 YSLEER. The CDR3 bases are TGCGCCAGCAGCCAAGTGCGGGAGTCGAGCAATGAGCAGTTCTTC. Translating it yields CASSQVRESSNEQFF.

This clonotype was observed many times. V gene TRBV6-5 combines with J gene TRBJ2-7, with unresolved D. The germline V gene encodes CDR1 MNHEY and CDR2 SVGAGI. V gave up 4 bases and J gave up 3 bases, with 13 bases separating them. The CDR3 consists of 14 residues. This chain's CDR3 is CASSSWTTVYEQYF. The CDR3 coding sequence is TGTGCCAGCAGTTCCTGGACCACGGTCTACGAGCAGTACTTC.

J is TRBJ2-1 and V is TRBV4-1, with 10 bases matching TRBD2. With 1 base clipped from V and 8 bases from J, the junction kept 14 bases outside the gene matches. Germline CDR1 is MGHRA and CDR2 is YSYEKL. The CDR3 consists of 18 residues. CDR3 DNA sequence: TGCGCCAGCAGCCAAGTTTTGGCTAGCGGGGGCGAGTGGGATGAGCAGTTCTTC. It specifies CASSQVLASGGEWDEQFF.

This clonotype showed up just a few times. The CDR3 DNA follows: TGCAGCGTTGAAGATCTAGAGACTAGCGGGATGTACGAGCAGTACTTC. Amino acids: CSVEDLETSGMYEQYF. The chain recombines TRBV29-1 with TRBJ2-7, with TRBD2 matching 11 bases. J gave up 4 bases and V 0 bases, and 8 bases lay outside the gene matches. Germline V gene lookup returns CDR1 SQVTM and CDR2 ANQGSEA. This CDR3 is built from 16 residues.

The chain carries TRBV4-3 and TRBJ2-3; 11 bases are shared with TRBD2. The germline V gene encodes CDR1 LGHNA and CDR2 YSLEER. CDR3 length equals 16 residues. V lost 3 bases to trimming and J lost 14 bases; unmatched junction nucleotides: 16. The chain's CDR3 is CASSQDLAGGLVSPYF. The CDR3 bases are TGCGCCAGCAGCCAGGACCTAGCGGGAGGCCTCGTCTCCCCGTATTTT.

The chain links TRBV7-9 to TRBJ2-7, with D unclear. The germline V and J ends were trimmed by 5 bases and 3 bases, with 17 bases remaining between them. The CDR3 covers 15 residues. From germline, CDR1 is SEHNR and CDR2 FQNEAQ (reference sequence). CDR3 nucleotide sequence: TGTGCCAGCAGCGGCACCTCCCTTGGTAACTACGAGCAGTACTTC. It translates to CASSGTSLGNYEQYF. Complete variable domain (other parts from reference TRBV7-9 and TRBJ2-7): DTGVSQNPRHKITKRGQNVTFRCDPISEHNRLYWYRQTLGQGPEFLTYFQNEAQLEKSRLLSDRFSAERPKGSFSTLEIQRTEQGDSAMYLCASSGTSLGNYEQYFGPGTRLTVT.

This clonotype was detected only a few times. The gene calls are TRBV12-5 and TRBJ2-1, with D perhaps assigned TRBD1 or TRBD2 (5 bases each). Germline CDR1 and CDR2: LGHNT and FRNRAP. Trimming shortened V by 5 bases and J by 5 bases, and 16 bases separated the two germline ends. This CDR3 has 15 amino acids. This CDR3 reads CASGAVEGLNNEQFF. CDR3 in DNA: TGTGCTAGTGGTGCGGTTGAGGGGCTAAACAATGAGCAGTTCTTC.

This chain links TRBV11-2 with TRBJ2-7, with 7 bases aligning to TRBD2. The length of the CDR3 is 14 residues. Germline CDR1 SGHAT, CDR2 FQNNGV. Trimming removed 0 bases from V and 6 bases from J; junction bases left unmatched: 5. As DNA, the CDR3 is TGTGCCAGCAGCTTAGAGGGGGGGGTTACCGAGCAGTACTTC. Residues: CASSLEGGVTEQYF.

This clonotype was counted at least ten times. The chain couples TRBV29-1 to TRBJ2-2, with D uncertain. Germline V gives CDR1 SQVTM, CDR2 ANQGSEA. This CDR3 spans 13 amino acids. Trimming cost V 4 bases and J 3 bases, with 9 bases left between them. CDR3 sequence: CSVALKDTGELFF. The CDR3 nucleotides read TGCAGCGTTGCACTAAAGGACACCGGGGAGCTGTTTTTT.

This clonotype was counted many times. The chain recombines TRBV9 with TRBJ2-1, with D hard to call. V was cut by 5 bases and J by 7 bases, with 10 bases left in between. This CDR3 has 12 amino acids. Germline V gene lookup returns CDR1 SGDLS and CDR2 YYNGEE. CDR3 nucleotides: TGTGCCAGCAGTTCTAGTAGGAATGAGCAGTTCTTC. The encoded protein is CASSSSRNEQFF.

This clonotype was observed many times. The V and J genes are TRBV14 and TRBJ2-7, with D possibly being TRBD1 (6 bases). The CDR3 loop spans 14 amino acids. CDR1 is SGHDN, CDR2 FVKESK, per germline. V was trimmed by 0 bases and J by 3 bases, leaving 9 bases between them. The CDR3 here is CASSQDVQGYEQYF. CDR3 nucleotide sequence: TGTGCCAGCAGCCAAGATGTACAGGGCTACGAGCAGTACTTC.

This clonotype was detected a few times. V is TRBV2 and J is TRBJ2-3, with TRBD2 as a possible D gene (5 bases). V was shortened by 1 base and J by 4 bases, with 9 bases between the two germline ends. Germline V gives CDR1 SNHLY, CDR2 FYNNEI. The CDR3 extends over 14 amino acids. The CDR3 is CASSEGLAADTQYF. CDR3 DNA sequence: TGTGCCAGCAGTGAAGGGCTAGCCGCAGATACGCAGTATTTT.

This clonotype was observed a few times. CDR3 amino acids: CASSFPRGLAPGGELFF. The CDR3 region has the DNA TGTGCCAGCAGCTTCCCCCGGGGACTAGCACCGGGCGGGGAGCTGTTTTTT. This chain joins TRBV7-9 and TRBJ2-2; 9 bases align to TRBD2. CDR3 length: 17 amino acids. Germline V gives CDR1 SEHNR, CDR2 FQNEAQ (reference sequence). The V and J ends lost 3 bases and 7 bases, in that order; junction bases with no gene match: 12.